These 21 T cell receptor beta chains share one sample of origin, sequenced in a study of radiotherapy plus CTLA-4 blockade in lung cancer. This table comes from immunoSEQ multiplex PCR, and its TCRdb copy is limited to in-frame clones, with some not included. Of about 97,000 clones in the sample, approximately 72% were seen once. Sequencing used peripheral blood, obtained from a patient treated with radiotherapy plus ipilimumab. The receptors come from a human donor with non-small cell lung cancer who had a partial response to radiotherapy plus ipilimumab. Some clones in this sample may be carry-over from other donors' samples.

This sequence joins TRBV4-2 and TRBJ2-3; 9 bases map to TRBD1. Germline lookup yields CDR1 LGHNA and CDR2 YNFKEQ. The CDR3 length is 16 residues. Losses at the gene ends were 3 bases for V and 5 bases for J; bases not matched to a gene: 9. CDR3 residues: CASSQSGQGRGDTQYF. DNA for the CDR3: TGTGCCAGCAGCCAGTCTGGACAGGGGAGGGGAGATACGCAGTATTTT.

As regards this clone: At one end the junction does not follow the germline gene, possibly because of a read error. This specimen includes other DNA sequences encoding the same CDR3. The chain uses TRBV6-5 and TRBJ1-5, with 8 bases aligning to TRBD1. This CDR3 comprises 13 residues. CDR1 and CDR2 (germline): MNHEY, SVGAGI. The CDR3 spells CASSADRDQPQHF. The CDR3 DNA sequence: TGCGCCAGCAGTGCGGACAGGGATCAGCCCCAGCATTTT.

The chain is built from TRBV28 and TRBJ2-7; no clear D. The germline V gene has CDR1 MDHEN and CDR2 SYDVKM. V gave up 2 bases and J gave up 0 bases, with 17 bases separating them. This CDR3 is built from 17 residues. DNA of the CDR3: TGTGCCAGCAGTTTAACCCTAGGTACCAAGCTCTCCTACGAGCAGTACTTC. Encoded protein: CASSLTLGTKLSYEQYF.

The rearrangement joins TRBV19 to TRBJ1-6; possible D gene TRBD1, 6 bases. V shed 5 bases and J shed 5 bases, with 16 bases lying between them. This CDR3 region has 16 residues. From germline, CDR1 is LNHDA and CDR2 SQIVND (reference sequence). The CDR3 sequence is CASSVGQLLNNSPLHF. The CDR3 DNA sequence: TGTGCCAGTAGTGTCGGACAGTTGCTCAATAATTCACCCCTCCACTTT.

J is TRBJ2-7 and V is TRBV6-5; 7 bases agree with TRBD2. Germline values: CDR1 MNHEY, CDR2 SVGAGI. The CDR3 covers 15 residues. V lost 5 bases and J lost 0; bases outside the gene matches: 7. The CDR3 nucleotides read TGTGCCAGCAGTCGCGGGGGTGCGAGCTCCTACGAGCAGTACTTC. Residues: CASSRGGASSYEQYF.

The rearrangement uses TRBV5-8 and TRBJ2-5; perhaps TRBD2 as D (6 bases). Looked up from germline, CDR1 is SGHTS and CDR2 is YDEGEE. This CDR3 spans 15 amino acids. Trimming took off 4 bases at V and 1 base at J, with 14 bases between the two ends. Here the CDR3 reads CASSAGGQFQETQYF. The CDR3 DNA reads TGTGCCAGCAGCGCCGGAGGGCAGTTCCAAGAGACCCAGTACTTC.

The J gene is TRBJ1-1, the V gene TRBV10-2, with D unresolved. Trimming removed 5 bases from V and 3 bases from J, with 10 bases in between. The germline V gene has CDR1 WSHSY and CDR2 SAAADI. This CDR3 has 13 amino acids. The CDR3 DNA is TGCGCCAGCAGTCTCCCGGGGTACACTGAAGCTTTCTTT. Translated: CASSLPGYTEAFF.

CDR3 amino acids: CASSPGLAQETQYF. For the CDR3, the DNA is TGCGCCAGCAGCCCCGGACTAGCCCAAGAGACCCAGTACTTC. The rearrangement links TRBV5-1 to TRBJ2-5, with 8 bases that match TRBD2. Unmatched junction bases numbered 3, after V lost 4 bases and J lost 1 base. From germline, CDR1 is SGHRS and CDR2 YFSETQ. This CDR3 contains 14 residues.

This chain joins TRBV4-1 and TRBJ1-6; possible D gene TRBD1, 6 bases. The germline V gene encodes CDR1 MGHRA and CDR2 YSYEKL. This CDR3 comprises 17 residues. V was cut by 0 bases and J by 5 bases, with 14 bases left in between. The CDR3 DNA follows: TGCGCCAGCAGCCAAGATCCCAGGGCAGGGGATAATTCACCCCTCCACTTT. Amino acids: CASSQDPRAGDNSPLHF.

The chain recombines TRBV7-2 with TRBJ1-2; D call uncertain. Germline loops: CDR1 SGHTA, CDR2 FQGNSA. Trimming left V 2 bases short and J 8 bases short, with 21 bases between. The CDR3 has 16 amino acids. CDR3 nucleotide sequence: TGTGCCAGCAGCTTAACCTTCGAGCCGTCGAGAAAAGGCTACACCTTC. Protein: CASSLTFEPSRKGYTF. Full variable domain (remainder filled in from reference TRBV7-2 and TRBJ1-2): GAGVSQSPSNKVTEKGKDVELRCDPISGHTALYWYRQSLGQGLEFLIYFQGNSAPDKSGLPSDRFSAERTGGSVSTLTIQRTQQEDSAVYLCASSLTFEPSRKGYTFGSGTRLTVV.

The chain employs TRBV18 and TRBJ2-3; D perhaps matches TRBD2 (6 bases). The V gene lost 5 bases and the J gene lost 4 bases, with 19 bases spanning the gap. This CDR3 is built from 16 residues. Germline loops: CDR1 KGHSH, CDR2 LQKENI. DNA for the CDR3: TGTGCCAGCTCATCTTCGACTAGAGGAAATGCAGATACGCAGTATTTT. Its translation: CASSSSTRGNADTQYF.

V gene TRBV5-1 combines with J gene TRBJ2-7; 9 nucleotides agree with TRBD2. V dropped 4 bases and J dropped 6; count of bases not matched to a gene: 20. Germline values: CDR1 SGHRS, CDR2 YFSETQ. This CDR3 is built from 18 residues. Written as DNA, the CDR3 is TGCGCCAGCAGCCCCGGGAGGGTAGCGGGAGTCCCTTCTCCCGAGCAGTACTTC. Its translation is CASSPGRVAGVPSPEQYF.

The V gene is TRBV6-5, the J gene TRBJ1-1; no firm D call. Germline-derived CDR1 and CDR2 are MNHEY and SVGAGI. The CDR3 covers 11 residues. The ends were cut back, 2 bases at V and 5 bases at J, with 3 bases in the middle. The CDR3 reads CASSYETEAFF. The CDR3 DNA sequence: TGTGCCAGCAGTTACGAGACTGAAGCTTTCTTT.

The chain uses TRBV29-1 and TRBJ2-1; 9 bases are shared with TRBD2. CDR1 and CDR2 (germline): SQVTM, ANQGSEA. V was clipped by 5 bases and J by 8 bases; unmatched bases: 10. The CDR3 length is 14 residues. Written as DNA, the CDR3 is TGCAGCGTTATTGGAATAGCGGGAGTGTATGAGCAGTTCTTC. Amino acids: CSVIGIAGVYEQFF.

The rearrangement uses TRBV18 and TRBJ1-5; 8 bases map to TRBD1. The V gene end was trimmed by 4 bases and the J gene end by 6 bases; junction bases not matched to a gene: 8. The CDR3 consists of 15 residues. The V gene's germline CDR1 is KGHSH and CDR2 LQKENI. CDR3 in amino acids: CASSLGQVEGQPQHF. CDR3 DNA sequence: TGTGCCAGCTCACTGGGACAGGTTGAGGGTCAGCCCCAGCATTTT.

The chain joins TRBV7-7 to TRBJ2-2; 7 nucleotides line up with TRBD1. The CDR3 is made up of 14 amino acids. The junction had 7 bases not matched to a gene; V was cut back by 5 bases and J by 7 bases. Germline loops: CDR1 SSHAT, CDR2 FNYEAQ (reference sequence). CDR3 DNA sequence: TGTGCCAGCAGCCGGGGACAGCCTAGCGGGGAGCTGTTTTTT. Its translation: CASSRGQPSGELFF.

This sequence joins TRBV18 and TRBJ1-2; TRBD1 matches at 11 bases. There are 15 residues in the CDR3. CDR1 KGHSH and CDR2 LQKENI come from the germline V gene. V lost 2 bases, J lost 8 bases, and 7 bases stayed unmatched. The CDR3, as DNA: TGTGCCAGCTCACCAGGACAGGGGGCATTGGAAGGCTACACCTTC. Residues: CASSPGQGALEGYTF.

CDR3 DNA: TGCGCCAGCAGCCAAGGCATGACAGTGAATTATGGCTACACCTTC. It specifies CASSQGMTVNYGYTF. This chain joins TRBV4-1 and TRBJ1-2, with a weak D call TRBD1 (5 bases). Trimming left V 1 base short and J 5 bases short, with 14 bases between. The CDR3 has 15 amino acids. Germline lookup yields CDR1 MGHRA and CDR2 YSYEKL.

The CDR3 is CASSVASGSTDTQYF. CDR3 coding DNA: TGTGCCAGCAGCGTAGCTAGCGGGAGTACAGATACGCAGTATTTT. The V gene is TRBV9, the J gene TRBJ2-3; TRBD2 agrees at 10 bases. The CDR3 is 15 residues long. Germline CDR1 and CDR2: SGDLS and YYNGEE. After removal of 0 bases from V and 3 bases from J, the junction contained 1 base not matched to a gene.

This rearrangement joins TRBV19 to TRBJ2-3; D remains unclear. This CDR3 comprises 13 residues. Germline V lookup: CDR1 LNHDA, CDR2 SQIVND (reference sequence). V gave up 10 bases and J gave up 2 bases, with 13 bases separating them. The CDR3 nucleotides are TGTGCCACCCGGGTTCGGAACACAGATACGCAGTATTTT. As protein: CATRVRNTDTQYF.

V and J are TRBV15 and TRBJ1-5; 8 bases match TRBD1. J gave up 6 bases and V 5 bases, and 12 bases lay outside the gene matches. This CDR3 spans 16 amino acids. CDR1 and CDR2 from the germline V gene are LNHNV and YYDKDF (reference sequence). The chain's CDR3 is CATSRPRQGKTQPQHF. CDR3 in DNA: TGTGCCACCAGCCGTCCAAGACAGGGGAAAACTCAGCCCCAGCATTTT.